The T cell receptor beta chain described here comes from a study of blood T cell repertoires in COVID-19. Study information: The origin of the acute and convalescent COVID-19 samples was the United States, Italy and Spain.

This clone was seen just once. The study drew participants aged about 18 to 89 years from roughly 25 US areas. Clinical histories supplied by participants themselves formed the basis of cohort assignment. Under the authors' procedure: It was from reference gene primer amplification that nucleated cell counts were estimated. Clones were sequenced by immunoSEQ multiplex PCR, and TCRdb holds only the in-frame ones, with some missing. The V and J calls and clone size come from that table; D and trimming were worked out from the DNA. This table has over 200,000 clones, roughly 84% appearing once. Germline CDR1 and CDR2: SGHAT and FQNNGV. V shed 4 bases and J 4 bases; nucleotides not matched to a gene: 15. The CDR3 covers 19 residues.

The chain uses TRBV11-2 and TRBJ2-6; 8 bases align to TRBD2. The sequence was obtained from a woman aged 40 to 50 who had recovered from COVID-19. Sequenced input: PBMCs or T cells enriched from blood (not recorded which). This CDR3 is CASSSIPLSGKTGANVLTF. CDR3 bases: TGTGCCAGCAGCTCGATCCCTCTTAGCGGGAAAACCGGGGCCAACGTCCTGACTTTC.